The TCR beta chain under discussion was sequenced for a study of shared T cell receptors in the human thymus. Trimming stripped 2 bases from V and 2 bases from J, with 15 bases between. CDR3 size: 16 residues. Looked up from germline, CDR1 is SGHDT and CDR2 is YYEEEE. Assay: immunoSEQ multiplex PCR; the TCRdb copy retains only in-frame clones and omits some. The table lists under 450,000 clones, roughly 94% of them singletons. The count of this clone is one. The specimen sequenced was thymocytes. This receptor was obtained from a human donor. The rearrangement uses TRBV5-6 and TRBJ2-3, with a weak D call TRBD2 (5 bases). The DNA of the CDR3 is TGTGCCAGCAGCTTAGCTCTTGGGAGAGCCACAGATACGCAGTATTTT. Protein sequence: CASSLALGRATDTQYF.